These T cell receptor beta chains were read from a single sample in a study of cytotoxic CD8 clonotypes in ibrutinib-treated CLL. Libraries were prepared by immunoSEQ multiplex PCR; TCRdb keeps only in-frame clonotypes and omits some of them. This table holds 150,000 to 200,000 clones, more than 70% found once. Here the sequenced sample was PBMCs, taken at disease progression, from a patient treated with ibrutinib. These receptors all come from a human donor with chronic lymphocytic leukemia. The CDR3 runs from the conserved cysteine through the conserved F or W. A D gene is named only where the DNA matches it firmly. Where a row states a size, it is once, few, many or the class of an expanded clone; other rows omit it.

NA | TRBJ2-6 | TRBD1 | TRBV5-6 | CASSIGTGWDHSGANVLTF | TGTGCCAGCAGCATTGGGACAGGGTGGGATCACTCTGGGGCCAACGTCCTGACTTTC
NA | TRBJ2-6 | TRBD2 | TRBV28 | CASSYPGGSLTSGANVLTF | TGTGCCAGCAGCTATCCCGGGGGGAGCCTAACATCTGGGGCCAACGTCCTGACTTTC
NA | TRBJ2-5 | TRBD2 | TRBV5-6 | CASSSPRQGLAGAETQYF | TGTGCCAGCAGCTCACCAAGACAGGGACTAGCGGGAGCGGAGACCCAGTACTTC
NA | TRBJ2-3 | NA | TRBV29-1 | CSVALTAGTQYF | TGCAGCGTGGCGTTGACGGCCGGTACGCAGTATTTT
NA | TRBJ2-7 | NA | TRBV10-1 | CASSGGTHAWQYF | TGCGCCAGCAGTGGCGGGACCCACGCGTGGCAGTACTTC
NA | TRBJ2-7 | NA | TRBV6-1 | CASSEVGGRFGYEQYF | TGTGCCAGCAGTGAAGTCGGGGGCCGGTTTGGCTACGAGCAGTACTTC
once | TRBJ1-2 | NA | TRBV7-6 | CASSLGGGRTGHYGYTF | TGTGCCAGCAGCTTAGGGGGTGGGCGGACGGGCCACTATGGCTACACCTTC
NA | TRBJ2-7 | TRBD1 | TRBV28 | CASTHRWGQGSYEQYF | TGTGCCAGCACCCATAGGTGGGGACAGGGCTCCTACGAGCAGTACTTC
NA | TRBJ2-5 | NA | TRBV21-1 | CASSVPGTSGDQETQYF | TGTGCCAGCAGCGTTCCCGGGACTAGCGGGGATCAAGAGACCCAGTACTTC
NA | TRBJ1-2 | TRBD1 | TRBV9 | CASSADFGTVNYGYTF | TGTGCCAGCAGCGCAGATTTTGGGACAGTCAACTATGGCTACACCTTC
NA | TRBJ1-2 | NA | TRBV27 | CASSFWQGYNYGYTF | TGTGCCAGCAGTTTTTGGCAGGGTTATAACTATGGCTACACCTTC
NA | TRBJ1-1 | TRBD1 | TRBV10-3 | CASGTGGQMGAFF | TGTGCCAGTGGGACAGGGGGCCAAATGGGAGCTTTCTTT
NA | TRBJ2-5 | NA | TRBV6-5 | CASRVGVWETQYF | TGTGCCAGCAGGGTTGGGGTGTGGGAGACCCAGTACTTC
NA | TRBJ1-3 | NA | TRBV5-1 | CASSLAGPGSGNTIYF | TGCGCCAGCAGCTTGGCAGGACCCGGCTCTGGAAACACCATATATTTT
NA | TRBJ1-1 | TRBD1 | TRBV6-5 | CASSSPGQGFREAFF | TGTGCCAGCAGTTCACCGGGACAGGGGTTCCGTGAAGCTTTCTTT
NA | TRBJ1-4 | NA | TRBV5-1 | CASSSLTGSEKLFF | TGCGCCAGCAGCTCTCTTACAGGGAGTGAAAAACTGTTTTTT
NA | TRBJ2-1 | NA | TRBV5-1 | CASSLADPYPPSYNEQFF | TGCGCCAGCAGCTTGGCGGACCCGTACCCTCCTTCCTACAATGAGCAGTTCTTC
NA | TRBJ2-7 | TRBD2 | TRBV9 | CASSVTAGVNYEQYF | TGTGCCAGCAGCGTTACAGCGGGAGTGAACTACGAGCAGTACTTC
NA | TRBJ1-2 | NA | TRBV11-2 | CASSFAGSGGYTF | TGTGCCAGCAGCTTTGCCGGGTCGGGCGGCTACACCTTC
NA | TRBJ2-5 | NA | TRBV7-9 | CASSWGEQETQYF | TGTGCCAGCAGCTGGGGGGAACAAGAGACCCAGTACTTC
NA | TRBJ2-7 | NA | TRBV5-4 | CASSLRGTYEQYF | TGTGCCAGCAGCTTGAGAGGGACCTACGAGCAGTACTTC
NA | TRBJ1-1 | NA | TRBV29-1 | CSVESGRPGTEAFF | TGCAGCGTTGAGTCCGGCAGGCCGGGAACTGAAGCTTTCTTT
once | TRBJ2-7 | NA | TRBV5-1 | CASSHRDSAAYEQYF | TGCGCCAGCAGCCACCGGGACTCAGCGGCCTACGAGCAGTACTTC
NA | TRBJ2-3 | NA | TRBV6-4 | CASSDLARPSTDTQYF | TGTGCCAGCAGTGACCTAGCGAGACCTAGCACAGATACGCAGTATTTT
NA | TRBJ1-4 | TRBD1 | TRBV6-1 | CASCEARGKWETNEKLFF | TGTGCCAGCTGTGAGGCCAGGGGGAAATGGGAAACTAATGAAAAACTGTTTTTT
NA | TRBJ1-3 | NA | TRBV5-1 | CASSLEADAGNTIYF | TGCGCCAGCAGCTTGGAAGCGGACGCTGGAAACACCATATATTTT
NA | TRBJ2-2 | NA | TRBV7-9 | CASSLQGTGELFF | TGTGCCAGCAGCTTACAGGGAACCGGGGAGCTGTTTTTT
NA | TRBJ2-2 | NA | TRBV10-2 | CASMGRDTLRGELFF | TGCGCCAGCATGGGGAGGGACACCCTTCGCGGGGAGCTGTTTTTT
NA | TRBJ2-7 | NA | TRBV15 | CATSRGPGDSGYEQYF | TGTGCCACCAGCAGAGGCCCAGGCGACAGCGGCTACGAGCAGTACTTC
NA | TRBJ2-7 | NA | TRBV29-1 | CSVGSGTNSYEQYF | TGCAGCGTTGGATCCGGGACAAACAGCTACGAGCAGTACTTC
NA | TRBJ2-1 | TRBD1 | TRBV7-3 | CASSSPGTGASSYNEQFF | TGTGCCAGCAGCTCGCCCGGGACAGGGGCCAGCTCCTACAATGAGCAGTTCTTC
NA | TRBJ2-1 | NA | TRBV2 | CASSEWGQGHAQPYNEQFF | TGTGCCAGCAGTGAATGGGGGCAGGGGCACGCCCAGCCCTACAATGAGCAGTTCTTC
NA | TRBJ2-7 | TRBD2 | TRBV25-1 | CASSDTGRTYEQYF | TGTGCCAGCAGTGACACCGGGAGGACCTACGAGCAGTACTTC
NA | TRBJ2-7 | NA | TRBV5-6 | CASNPPRYYEQYF | TGTGCCAGCAACCCGCCCCGGTACTACGAGCAGTACTTC
NA | TRBJ2-5 | NA | TRBV18 | CASLRREEETQYF | TGTGCCAGTCTGAGGCGGGAAGAAGAGACCCAGTACTTC
NA | TRBJ1-2 | NA | TRBV18 | CASSPSRQAFLYGYTF | TGTGCCAGCTCACCAAGTCGACAGGCCTTCCTCTATGGCTACACCTTC
NA | TRBJ1-3 | NA | TRBV11-2 | CASSLGDVGYTIYF | TGTGCCAGCAGCTTGGGGGACGTTGGCTACACCATATATTTT